The T cell receptor (beta chain) under discussion was sequenced for a study of shared clonotypes between healthy human individuals (dated by TCRdb to 2019 to 2021). About the investigation overall: The cohort comprised two women and a few men aged 18 to 49 years. For each donor, three plates each were used for CD4 naive and CD4 memory, two plates were used for CD8 naive, and one plate was used for CD8 memory. To estimate repertoire size and how much clonotypes are shared between individuals, the study performed deep sequencing of blood TCR repertoires from about five healthy adults. To increase sequencing depth and limit assay-specific biases, different laboratories used diverse techniques to prepare libraries and sequence TCR repertoires. Leukapheresis yielded between about 0.85 and 10 billion PBMCs per donor. General conclusions and limits of the study: Pairwise subsampling led to the expectation that sequencing depth would affect the degree of clonotype sharing among donors. Only blood was sampled, and tissue TCR repertoires likely differ from those in blood. Rarefaction of sorted-subset datasets indicated incomplete sequencing despite the large sequencing depth. Higher generation probabilities were observed for clonotypes shared by all four sorted-subset donors than for non-shared clonotypes. Naive subsets generally had larger estimated clonotype richness than memory subsets did. The small number of donors limited the genetic and exposure-history diversity represented. Around 5% of naive CD4, 3.5% of naive CD8, approximately 2.2% of memory CD4, and around 0.42% of memory CD8 clonotypes were shared across a few donors.

Healthy HIV-negative adults with no recently reported acute infections or vaccinations were included as donors. Every donor was a Caucasian adult residing in Nashville, Tennessee, USA. CD8 memory samples combined magnetically selected CD45RO+ cells with CCR7-negative CD45RA+ effector memory (TemRA) cells. Blood was obtained by leukapheresis, after which PBMCs were separated by Ficoll-Histopaque density gradient centrifugation and cryopreserved in liquid nitrogen vapor phase. Analytical flow cytometry was used to check the purity and quantity of every magnetically sorted T cell population. From each sorted fraction, genomic DNA was isolated and quantified by UV absorbance on a Nanodrop 2000c. Of note for this clone: This receptor's antigen is unknown. It has no much larger one-base neighbor in the sample; base qualities were not kept.

Using the deep immunoSEQ assay, multiplex PCR amplified TCR CDR3 regions from genomic DNA. Extracted genomic DNA from each cell subset was distributed evenly across all wells of several immunoSEQ 96-well plates, and each plate was treated as a replicate. For sorted subsets, about 210 ng of genomic DNA, equivalent to tens of thousands of T cell genomes, went into each replicate PCR. The purified libraries were quantified using a Qubit 3.0 fluorometer, sized with a Bioanalyzer 2100, and then quantified again using the KAPA Library Quantification kit. A separate single-read 150-cycle Illumina NextSeq 550 flow cell was used to sequence each immunoSEQ 96-well plate. Processing in the source paper ran as follows. The immunoSEQ output contained only junctional sequences without quality scores, so filtering could not match that applied to full-length reads. To assign V/J genes and CDR3, sequences were annotated using PyIR, a Python wrapper for IgBLAST v1.9, with IMGT germline references. Any read was removed if the V/J assignment was weak (E-value above 1e-6), the CDR3 was missing, or the read contained stop codons, out-of-frame junctions, or ambiguous translated residues. A V3J clonotype was defined by an identical inferred V gene, J gene, and CDR3 amino acid sequence. Percentage overlap between repertoires was calculated by dividing the number of shared unique clonotypes by the size of the smaller repertoire. RTK rarefaction, the Chao1 estimator, and Recon v2.1 estimates of unobserved clonotypes were used to assess repertoire richness. For all TCRbeta clonotypes obtained by the gDNA method from a few donors, generation probabilities were computed with OLGA. In its TCRdb copy, this immuneACCESS table keeps in-frame sequences only and misses some clones. Where compared with another copy, unresolved V genes explain less than half of these, and the others have no known cause. V, J and clone size reflect that table, while D and trimming were determined from the DNA. This sample lists 85,000 to 100,000 clones; under 70% were detected once. Of the sample, roughly 40% is held by the ten largest clones.

This sequence originates from a young man in good health. The sample consisted of memory CD8+ T cells sorted from blood. Sample cell subset or site, as interpreted from the label and publication: CD45RO+ cells pooled with CCR7-negative TemRA cells.

The CDR3 sequence is CATTLTGPHQPQHF. In nucleotides, the sequence is TGTGCCACCACCCTAACCGGGCCACATCAGCCCCAGCATTTT. Here the chain combines TRBV15 and TRBJ1-5; the D gene cannot be resolved reliably. The CDR3 runs 14 amino acids, cysteine and phenylalanine included. Of the read, only the CDR3 DNA is kept; its 42 bases are in frame from base 1. CDR1 and CDR2 are read off the germline V gene (reference sequence) as LNHNV and YYDKDF. The V and J ends are trimmed by 7 bases and 5 bases, leaving 15 bases between them.